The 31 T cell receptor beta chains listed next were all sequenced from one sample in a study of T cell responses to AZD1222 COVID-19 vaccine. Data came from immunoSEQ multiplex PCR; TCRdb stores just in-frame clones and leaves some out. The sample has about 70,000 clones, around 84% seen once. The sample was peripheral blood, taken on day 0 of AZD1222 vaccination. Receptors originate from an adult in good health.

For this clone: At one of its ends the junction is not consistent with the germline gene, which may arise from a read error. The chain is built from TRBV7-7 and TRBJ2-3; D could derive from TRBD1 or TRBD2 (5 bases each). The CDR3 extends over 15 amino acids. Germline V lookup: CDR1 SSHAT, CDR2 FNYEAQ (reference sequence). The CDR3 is CASSLGLADTDTQYF. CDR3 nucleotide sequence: TGTGCTAGCAGCTTGGGGCTAGCTGACACAGATACGCAGTATTTT. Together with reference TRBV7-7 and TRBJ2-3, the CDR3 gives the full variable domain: GAGVSQSPRYKVTKRGQDVTLRCDPISSHATLYWYQQALGQGPEFLTYFNYEAQPDKSGLPSDRFSAERPEGSISTLTIQRTEQRDSAMYRCASSLGLADTDTQYFGPGTRLTVL.

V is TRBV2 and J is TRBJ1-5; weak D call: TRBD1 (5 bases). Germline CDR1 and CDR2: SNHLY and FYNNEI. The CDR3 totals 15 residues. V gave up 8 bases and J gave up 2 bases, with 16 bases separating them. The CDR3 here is CASGQGGNGNQPQHF. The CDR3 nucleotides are TGTGCCAGCGGGCAGGGTGGGAACGGCAATCAGCCCCAGCATTTT.

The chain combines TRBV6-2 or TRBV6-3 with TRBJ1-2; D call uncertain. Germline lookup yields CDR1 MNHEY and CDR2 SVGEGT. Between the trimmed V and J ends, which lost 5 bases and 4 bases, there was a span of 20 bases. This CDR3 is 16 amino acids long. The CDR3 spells CASSPGRHEASYGYTF. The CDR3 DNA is TGTGCCAGCAGTCCGGGCAGACACGAGGCTAGCTATGGCTACACCTTC.

CDR3 sequence (DNA): TGTGCCAGCGGGGACTACAGGGGGCTCTACACCTTC. Encoded protein: CASGDYRGLYTF. The V gene is TRBV7-9, the J gene TRBJ1-2, with 9 bases aligning to TRBD1. The germline CDR1 and CDR2 sequences are SEHNR and FQNEAQ (reference sequence). V gave up 8 bases and J gave up 10 bases; unmatched junction bases: 8. There are 12 residues in the CDR3.

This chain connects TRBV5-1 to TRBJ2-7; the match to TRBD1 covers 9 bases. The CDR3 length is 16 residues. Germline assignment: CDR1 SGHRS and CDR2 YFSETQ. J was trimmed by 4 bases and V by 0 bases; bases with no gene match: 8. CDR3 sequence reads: CASSLGDWTGAYEQYF. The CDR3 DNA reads TGCGCCAGCAGCTTGGGTGATTGGACAGGGGCGTACGAGCAGTACTTC. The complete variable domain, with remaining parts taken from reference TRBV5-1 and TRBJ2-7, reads KAGVTQTPRYLIKTRGQQVTLSCSPISGHRSVSWYQQTPGQGLQFLFEYFSETQRNKGNFPGRFSGRQFSNSRSEMNVSTLELGDSALYLCASSLGDWTGAYEQYFGPGTRLTVT.

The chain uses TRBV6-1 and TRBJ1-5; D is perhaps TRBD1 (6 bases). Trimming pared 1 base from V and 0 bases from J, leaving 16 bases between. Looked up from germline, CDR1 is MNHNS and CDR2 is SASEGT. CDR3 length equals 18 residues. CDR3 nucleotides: TGTGCCAGCAGTGAAGAGCCGGGTCAGGGGTATAGCAATCAGCCCCAGCATTTT. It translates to CASSEEPGQGYSNQPQHF.

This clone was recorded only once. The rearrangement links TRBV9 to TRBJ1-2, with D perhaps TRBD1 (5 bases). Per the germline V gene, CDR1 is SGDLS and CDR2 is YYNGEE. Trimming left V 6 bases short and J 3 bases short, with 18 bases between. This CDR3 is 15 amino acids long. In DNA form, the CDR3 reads TGTGCCAGCACCCCCCGAGGGGAAGCCTACTATGGCTACACCTTC. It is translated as CASTPRGEAYYGYTF.

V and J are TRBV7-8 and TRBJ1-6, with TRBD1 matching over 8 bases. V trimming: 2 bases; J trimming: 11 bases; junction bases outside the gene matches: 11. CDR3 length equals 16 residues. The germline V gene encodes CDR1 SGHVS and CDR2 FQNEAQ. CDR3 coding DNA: TGTGCCAGCAGCTTATTTTCGGGAGGACAGGGCCCACCCCTCCACTTT. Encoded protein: CASSLFSGGQGPPLHF.

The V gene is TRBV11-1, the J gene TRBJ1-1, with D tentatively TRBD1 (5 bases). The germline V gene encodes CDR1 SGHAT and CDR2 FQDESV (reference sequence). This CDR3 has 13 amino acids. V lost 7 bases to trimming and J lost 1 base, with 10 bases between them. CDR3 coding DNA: TGTGCCAGCACCCAGGGTCCGAACACTGAAGCTTTCTTT. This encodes CASTQGPNTEAFF.

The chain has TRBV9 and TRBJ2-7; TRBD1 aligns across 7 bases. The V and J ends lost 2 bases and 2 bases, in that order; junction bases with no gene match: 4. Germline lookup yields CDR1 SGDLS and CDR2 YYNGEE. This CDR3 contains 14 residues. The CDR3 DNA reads TGTGCCAGCAGCGTCCGTGACAGGGCCTACGAGCAGTACTTC. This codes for CASSVRDRAYEQYF.

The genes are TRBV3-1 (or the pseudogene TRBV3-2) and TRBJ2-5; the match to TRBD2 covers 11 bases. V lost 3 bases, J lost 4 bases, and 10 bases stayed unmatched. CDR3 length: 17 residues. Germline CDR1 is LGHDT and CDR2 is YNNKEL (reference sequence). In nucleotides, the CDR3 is TGTGCCAGCAGCCACTGGGGGACTAGCGGCCAAGGAGAGACCCAGTACTTC. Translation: CASSHWGTSGQGETQYF.

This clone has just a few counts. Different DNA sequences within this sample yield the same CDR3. CDR3 sequence reads: CASSLLGDEQYF. The DNA of the CDR3 is TGTGCCAGCAGTTTGTTAGGGGACGAGCAGTACTTC. The chain employs TRBV27 and TRBJ2-7; maybe TRBD1 (5 bases). Trimming removed 3 bases from V and 5 bases from J, with 8 bases in between. The CDR3 sequence is 12 residues long. The germline V gene has CDR1 MNHEY and CDR2 SMNVEV (reference sequence).

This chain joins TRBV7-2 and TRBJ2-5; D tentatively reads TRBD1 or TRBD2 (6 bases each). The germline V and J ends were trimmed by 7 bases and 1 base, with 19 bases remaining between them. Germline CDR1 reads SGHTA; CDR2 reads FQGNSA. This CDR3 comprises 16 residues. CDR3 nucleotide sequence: TGTGCCAGCAACATTAGGGGGGTGGGAATCCAAGAGACCCAGTACTTC. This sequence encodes CASNIRGVGIQETQYF.

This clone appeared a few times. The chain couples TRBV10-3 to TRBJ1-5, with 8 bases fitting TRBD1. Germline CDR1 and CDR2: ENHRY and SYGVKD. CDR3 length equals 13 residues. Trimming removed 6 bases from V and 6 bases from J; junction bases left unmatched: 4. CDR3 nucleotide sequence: TGTGCCATCAGGGACAGGGCGGGTCAGCCCCAGCATTTT. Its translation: CAIRDRAGQPQHF.

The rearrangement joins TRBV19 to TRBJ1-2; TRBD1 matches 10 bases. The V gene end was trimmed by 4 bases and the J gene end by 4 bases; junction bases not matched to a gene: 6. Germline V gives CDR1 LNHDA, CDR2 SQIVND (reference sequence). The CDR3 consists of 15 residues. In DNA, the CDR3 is TGTGCCAGTAGTACGCTGACAGGGGGCGGCTATGGCTACACCTTC. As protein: CASSTLTGGGYGYTF.

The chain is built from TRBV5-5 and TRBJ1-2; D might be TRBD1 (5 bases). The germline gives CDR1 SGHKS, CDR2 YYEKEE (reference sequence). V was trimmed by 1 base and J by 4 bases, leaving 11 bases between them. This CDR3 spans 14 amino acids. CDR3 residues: CASSLLGDGYGYTF. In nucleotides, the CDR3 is TGTGCCAGCAGCTTGTTGGGGGACGGCTATGGCTACACCTTC.

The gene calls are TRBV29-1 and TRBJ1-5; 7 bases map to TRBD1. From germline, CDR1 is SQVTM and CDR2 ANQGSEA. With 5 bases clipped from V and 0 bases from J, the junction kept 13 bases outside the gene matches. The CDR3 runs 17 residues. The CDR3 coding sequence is TGCAGCGTTACGACAGGGAGCGGGGTATATAGCAATCAGCCCCAGCATTTT. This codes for CSVTTGSGVYSNQPQHF.

In nucleotides, the CDR3 is TGCGCCAGCAGCCAAGGCGTGGACAGGGCCTACTACGAGCAGTACTTC. It is translated as CASSQGVDRAYYEQYF. The chain employs TRBV4-3 and TRBJ2-7, with 8 bases lining up with TRBD1. J gave up 3 bases and V 1 base, and 8 bases lay outside the gene matches. In germline, CDR1 is LGHNA, CDR2 YSLEER. The CDR3 sequence is 16 residues long.

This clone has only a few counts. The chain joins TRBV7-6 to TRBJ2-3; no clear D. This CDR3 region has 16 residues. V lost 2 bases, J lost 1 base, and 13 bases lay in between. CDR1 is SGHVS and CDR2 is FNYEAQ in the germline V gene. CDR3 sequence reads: CASSLILDPGTDTQYF. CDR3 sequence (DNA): TGTGCCAGCAGCTTAATCTTAGACCCTGGCACAGATACGCAGTATTTT.

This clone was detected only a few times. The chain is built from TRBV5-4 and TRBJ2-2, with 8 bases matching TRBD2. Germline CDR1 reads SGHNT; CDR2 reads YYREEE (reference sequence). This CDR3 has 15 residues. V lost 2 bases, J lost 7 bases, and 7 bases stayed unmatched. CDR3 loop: CASSFGGGYHGELFF. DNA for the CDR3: TGTGCCAGCAGCTTTGGCGGGGGGTACCACGGGGAGCTGTTTTTT.

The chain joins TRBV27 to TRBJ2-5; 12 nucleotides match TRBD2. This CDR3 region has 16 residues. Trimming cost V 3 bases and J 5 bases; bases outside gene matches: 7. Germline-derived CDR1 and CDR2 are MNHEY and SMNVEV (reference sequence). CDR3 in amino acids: CASSFSSGGAVETQYF. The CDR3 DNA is TGTGCCAGCAGTTTTTCTAGCGGGGGGGCCGTGGAGACCCAGTACTTC.

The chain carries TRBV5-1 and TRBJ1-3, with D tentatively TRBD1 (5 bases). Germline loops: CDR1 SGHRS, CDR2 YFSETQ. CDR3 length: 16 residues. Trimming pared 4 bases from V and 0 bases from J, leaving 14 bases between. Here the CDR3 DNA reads TGCGCCAGCAGCCGTACAGGTGCCCTCTCTGGAAACACCATATATTTT. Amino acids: CASSRTGALSGNTIYF.

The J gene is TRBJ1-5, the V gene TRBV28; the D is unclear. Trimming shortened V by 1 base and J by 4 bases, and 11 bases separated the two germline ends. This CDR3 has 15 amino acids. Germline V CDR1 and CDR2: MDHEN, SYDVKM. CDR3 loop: CASSLFPGDNQPQHF. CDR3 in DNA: TGTGCCAGCAGTTTATTTCCCGGGGATAATCAGCCCCAGCATTTT.

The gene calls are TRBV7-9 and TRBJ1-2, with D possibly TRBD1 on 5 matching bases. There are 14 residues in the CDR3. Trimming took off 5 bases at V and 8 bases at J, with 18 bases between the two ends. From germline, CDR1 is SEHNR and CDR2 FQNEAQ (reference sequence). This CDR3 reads CASSRMTVKGGYTF. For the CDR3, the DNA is TGTGCCAGCAGCCGGATGACAGTGAAAGGGGGCTACACCTTC.

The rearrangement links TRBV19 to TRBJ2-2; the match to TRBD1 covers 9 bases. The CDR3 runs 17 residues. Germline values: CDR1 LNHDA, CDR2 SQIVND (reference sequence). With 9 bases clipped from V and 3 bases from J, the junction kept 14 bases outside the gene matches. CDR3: CASSAGTGQPYTGELFF. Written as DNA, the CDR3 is TGTGCCAGCAGTGCCGGGACAGGGCAACCATACACCGGGGAGCTGTTTTTT.

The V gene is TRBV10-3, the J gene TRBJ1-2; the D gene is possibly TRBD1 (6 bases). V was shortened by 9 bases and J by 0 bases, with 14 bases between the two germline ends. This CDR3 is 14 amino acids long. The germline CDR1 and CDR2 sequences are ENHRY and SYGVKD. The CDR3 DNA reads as TGTGCCATATACCGAGGGGGGTCTAACTATGGCTACACCTTC. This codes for CAIYRGGSNYGYTF.

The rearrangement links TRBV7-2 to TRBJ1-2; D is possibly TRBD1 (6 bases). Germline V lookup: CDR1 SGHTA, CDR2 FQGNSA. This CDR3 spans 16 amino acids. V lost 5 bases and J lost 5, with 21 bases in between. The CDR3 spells CASSPSYLRGSYGYTF. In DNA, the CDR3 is TGTGCCAGCAGCCCCAGCTACCTCAGGGGATCTTATGGCTACACCTTC.

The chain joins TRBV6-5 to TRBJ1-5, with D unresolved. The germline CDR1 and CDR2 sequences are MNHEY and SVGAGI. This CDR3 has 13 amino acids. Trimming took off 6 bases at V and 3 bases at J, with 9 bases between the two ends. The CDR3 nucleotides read TGTGCCAGCAGAAGGACGGCCAATCAGCCCCAGCATTTT. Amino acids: CASRRTANQPQHF.

The CDR3 DNA reads TGTGCCACCTCCCGGAGGGGCTCCTCTTCTGGGGCCAACGTCCTGACTTTC. Translating it yields CATSRRGSSSGANVLTF. This chain links TRBV15 with TRBJ2-6; D is possibly TRBD2 (6 bases). Looked up from germline, CDR1 is LNHNV and CDR2 is YYDKDF (reference sequence). The CDR3 contains 17 residues. The V end lost 8 bases, the J end lost 1 base, and 18 bases lay between the germline ends. The full variable domain, in which reference TRBV15 and TRBJ2-6 provide the parts outside the CDR3, is DAMVIQNPRYQVTQFGKPVTLSCSQTLNHNVMYWYQQKSSQAPKLLFHYYDKDFNNEADTPDNFQSRRPNTSFCFLDIRSPGLGDTAMYLCATSRRGSSSGANVLTFGAGSRLTVL.

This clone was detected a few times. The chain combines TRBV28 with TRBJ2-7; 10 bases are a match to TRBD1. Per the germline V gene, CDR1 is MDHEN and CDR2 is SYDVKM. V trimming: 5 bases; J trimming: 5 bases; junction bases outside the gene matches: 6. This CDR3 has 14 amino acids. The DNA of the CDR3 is TGTGCCAGCAGTCCTGGGACAGGGGTCAACGAGCAGTACTTC. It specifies CASSPGTGVNEQYF.

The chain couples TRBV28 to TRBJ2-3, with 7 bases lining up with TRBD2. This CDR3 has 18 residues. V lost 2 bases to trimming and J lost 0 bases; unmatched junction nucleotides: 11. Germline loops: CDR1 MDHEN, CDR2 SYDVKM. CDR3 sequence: CASSLDLAAPSSTDTQYF. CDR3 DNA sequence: TGTGCCAGCAGTTTAGACCTAGCGGCACCGTCTAGCACAGATACGCAGTATTTT.